A selection of T cell receptor beta chains follows, all from one sample in a study of shared clonotypes between healthy human individuals. The repertoire was sequenced with immunoSEQ multiplex PCR; TCRdb's copy has only in-frame clones and lacks some. The data show about a million clones, over 75% seen once. Sample: memory CD4+ T cells sorted from blood. The receptors stem from a man younger than 30 in good health. The CDR3 runs from the conserved cysteine through the conserved F or W. D genes are given only for firm matches. Where a row states a size, it is once, few, many or the class of an expanded clone; other rows omit it.

v_call,clone_size,j_call,cdr3_length,d_call,cdr3_aa,cdr3_nt
TRBV7-9,-,TRBJ1-1,15,-,CASSLAITGYTEAFF,TGTGCCAGCAGCTTAGCCATAACAGGATACACTGAAGCTTTCTTT
TRBV14,-,TRBJ2-1,13,-,CASSRWAYNEQFF,TGTGCCAGCAGCCGCTGGGCCTACAATGAGCAGTTCTTC
TRBV5-1,-,TRBJ2-7,12,-,CASSQDSYEQYF,TGCGCCAGCAGCCAGGACTCCTACGAGCAGTACTTC
TRBV7-2,-,TRBJ1-1,13,-,CASSFYVNTEAFF,TGTGCCAGCAGCTTCTACGTGAACACTGAAGCTTTCTTT
TRBV6-6,-,TRBJ2-5,14,TRBD2,CASSRGLAAETQYF,TGTGCCAGCAGCCGCGGACTAGCGGCAGAGACCCAGTACTTC
TRBV19,few,TRBJ1-2,13,-,CASSIRQFDGYTF,TGTGCCAGTAGTATCCGGCAGTTCGATGGCTACACCTTC
TRBV7-9,few,TRBJ1-6,16,TRBD1,CASSLSSGQGNSPLHF,TGTGCCAGCAGCCTCTCATCGGGACAGGGTAATTCACCCCTCCACTTT
TRBV5-6,once,TRBJ2-3,14,-,CASSFGVASNTQYF,TGTGCCAGCAGCTTCGGAGTAGCATCGAATACGCAGTATTTT
TRBV7-2,once,TRBJ2-3,16,TRBD2,CASSLVGGSIADTQYF,TGTGCCAGCAGCTTAGTGGGGGGGAGCATTGCGGATACGCAGTATTTT
TRBV18,-,TRBJ1-2,12,-,CASSQGNSGYTF,TGTGCCAGCTCACAGGGTAATTCTGGCTACACCTTC
TRBV5-5,-,TRBJ1-2,14,-,CASSLSRTNYGYTF,TGTGCCAGCAGCCTATCCAGGACAAACTATGGCTACACCTTC
TRBV14,-,TRBJ2-7,14,-,CASSFQPNSYEQYF,TGTGCCAGCAGTTTTCAGCCCAACTCCTACGAGCAGTACTTC
TRBV27,-,TRBJ1-2,12,-,CASSGREKSYTF,TGTGCCAGCTCCGGACGGGAAAAGAGCTACACCTTC
TRBV6-1,once,TRBJ1-1,15,TRBD1,CASRNRGQGVSEAFF,TGTGCCAGCAGAAACCGGGGACAGGGGGTAAGCGAAGCTTTCTTT
TRBV10-1,-,TRBJ1-2,13,-,CASSVTENYGYTF,TGCGCCAGCAGTGTGACAGAGAACTATGGCTACACCTTC
TRBV6-5,-,TRBJ2-5,13,-,CAIRKTGSETQYF,TGTGCCATCCGAAAAACAGGCTCGGAGACCCAGTACTTC
TRBV6-1,once,TRBJ1-2,13,-,CASSVKKGYGYTF,TGTGCCAGCAGTGTTAAAAAAGGATATGGCTACACCTTC
TRBV10-3,-,TRBJ2-3,12,-,CAISDLGDTQYF,TGTGCCATCAGTGATCTCGGGGATACGCAGTATTTT
TRBV15,-,TRBJ1-5,16,-,CATSRAAGGSNQPQHF,TGTGCCACCAGCAGAGCGGCCGGAGGAAGCAATCAGCCCCAGCATTTT
TRBV5-1,-,TRBJ1-2,16,-,CASSLEGWAGERSYTF,TGCGCCAGCAGCTTGGAAGGGTGGGCAGGGGAGAGGAGCTACACCTTC
TRBV6-6,many,TRBJ2-1,16,TRBD2,CASTPELSGSYNEQFF,TGTGCCAGCACCCCCGAGCTTAGCGGGTCCTACAATGAGCAGTTCTTC
TRBV6-5,-,TRBJ2-7,16,TRBD2,CASSYGVAGGQNEQYF,TGTGCCAGCAGTTACGGGGTAGCGGGAGGGCAAAACGAGCAGTACTTC
TRBV2,few,TRBJ2-1,14,-,CASKGGASYNEQFF,TGTGCCAGCAAAGGGGGGGCCTCCTACAATGAGCAGTTCTTC
TRBV7-8,once,TRBJ1-6,15,-,CASSFSSLNNSPLHF,TGTGCCAGCAGCTTTTCATCCCTGAATAATTCACCCCTCCACTTT
TRBV5-1,once,TRBJ2-5,16,-,CASSPGSQGAQETQYF,TGCGCCAGCAGCCCTGGATCCCAGGGAGCCCAAGAGACCCAGTACTTC
TRBV28,few,TRBJ1-2,12,-,CASSSTGYGYTF,TGTGCCAGCAGCTCCACAGGGTATGGCTACACCTTC
TRBV5-4,few,TRBJ1-1,15,-,CASSLKARVNTEAFF,TGTGCCAGCAGCTTGAAGGCCAGGGTGAACACTGAAGCTTTCTTT